The subject of this entry is one TCR beta chain. With 60 Vbeta and 13 Jbeta primers, the PCR was carried out. In the authors' workflow: The count from a later analysis was about 80 million unique TCR beta chains, roughly 11 million of them shared. Assay: immunoSEQ multiplex PCR; the TCRdb copy retains only in-frame clones and omits some. V and J calls and clone size follow that table, whereas D and trimming were derived from the DNA. Counted here are over 150,000 clones, around 80% occurring once; the ten biggest clones make up roughly 12%. The CDR3 contains 14 residues. Germline V gene lookup returns CDR1 MDHEN and CDR2 SYDVKM. The V segment lost 8 bases and the J segment 2 bases; nucleotides outside the gene matches: 6. This entry belongs to a study of cytomegalovirus exposure and HLA in healthy donors.

Specimen: PBMCs. The rearrangement uses TRBV28 and TRBJ2-7; 10 bases line up with TRBD2. The sequence was collected from a young man in good health and CMV-seropositive. CDR3 DNA: TGTGCCAGCCGCGGGCTAGCGGGAGCCTACGAGCAGTACTTC. Translation: CASRGLAGAYEQYF.